Below, 10 T cell receptor beta chains from the same sample are listed, as sequenced in a study of T cells after yellow fever vaccination. TCRdb passed the 5' RACE reads through MiXCR, listing each CDR3 protein once. The sample shows some 670,000 distinct CDR3 sequences, about 12% of them seen only once. The input for sequencing was PBMCs, taken on the day of the yellow fever booster vaccination. The source is a man between 25 and 39 years old who received the YFV17D yellow fever vaccine.

The chain has TRBV7-2 and TRBJ2-4; D unclear. Germline V gives CDR1 SGHTA, CDR2 FQGNSA. V was trimmed by 5 bases and J by 1 base, leaving 12 bases between them. The CDR3 extends over 15 amino acids. This chain's CDR3 is CASSPHLGAKNIQYF. The CDR3 DNA reads TGTGCCAGCAGCCCCCACCTGGGCGCCAAAAACATTCAGTACTTC.

The V call is TRBV5-1, the J call TRBJ2-7; TRBD2 matches 13 bases. With 4 bases clipped from V and 5 bases from J, the junction kept 15 bases outside the gene matches. Germline V gene sequence: CDR1 SGHRS, CDR2 YFSETQ. This CDR3 is built from 18 residues. CDR3 nucleotides: TGCGCCAGCAGCCCGGGACTAGCGGGACCCGGAGTTCATCACGAGCAGTACTTC. It is translated as CASSPGLAGPGVHHEQYF.

The V and J genes are TRBV20-1 and TRBJ2-5; TRBD2 might be the D (5 bases). The CDR3 has 14 amino acids. Deletions cut 5 bases from V and 4 bases from J, with 17 bases between. The germline gives CDR1 DFQATT, CDR2 SNEGSKA (reference sequence). Here the CDR3 DNA reads TGCAGTGCTGGGGAAACCGGGATTATAGAGACCCAGTACTTC. Residues: CSAGETGIIETQYF.

The gene calls are TRBV7-2 and TRBJ2-7; D is unclear. From germline, CDR1 is SGHTA and CDR2 FQGNSA. V lost 8 bases, J lost 0 bases, and 11 bases lay in between. This CDR3 contains 13 residues. The CDR3 is CASAKVVSYEQYF. The CDR3 DNA reads as TGTGCCAGCGCGAAGGTAGTCTCCTACGAGCAGTACTTC.

CDR3 amino acids: CASSQGVEGYEQYF. In DNA, the CDR3 is TGTGCCAGCAGCCAGGGGGTCGAGGGTTACGAGCAGTACTTC. The J gene is TRBJ2-7, the V gene TRBV16; D assignment may be TRBD1 or TRBD2 (5 bases each). Trimming pared 3 bases from V and 4 bases from J, leaving 13 bases between. The CDR3 totals 14 residues. The germline CDR1 and CDR2 sequences are KGHSY and FQNENV.

This clonotype was observed at least ten times. V is TRBV6-1 and J is TRBJ2-1; D may be TRBD1 (6 bases). This CDR3 is 12 amino acids long. The ends were cut back, 11 bases at V and 5 bases at J, with 13 bases in the middle. Per the germline V gene, CDR1 is MNHNS and CDR2 is SASEGT. The CDR3 protein is CASQGWNNEQFF. CDR3 in DNA: TGTGCCTCTCAGGGGTGGAACAATGAGCAGTTCTTC.

This clonotype was observed once. The gene calls are TRBV12-3 or TRBV12-4 and TRBJ2-1; possibly TRBD2 for D (6 bases). V was cut by 7 bases and J by 10 bases, with 11 bases left in between. The CDR3 length is 11 residues. As DNA, the CDR3 is TGTGCCAGCACTCTTCGGGGGGAGCAGTTCTTC. It encodes CASTLRGEQFF.

This clonotype appeared many times. V is TRBV20-1 and J is TRBJ2-3; 9 bases map to TRBD2. This CDR3 region has 15 residues. The V and J ends lost 5 bases and 6 bases, in that order; junction bases with no gene match: 12. Germline V CDR1 and CDR2: DFQATT, SNEGSKA (reference sequence). CDR3 region: CSALKPGTSSDTQYF. The CDR3 coding sequence is TGCAGTGCTCTCAAGCCCGGGACTAGCAGCGATACGCAGTATTTT.

The rearrangement links TRBV25-1 to TRBJ2-3; D is uncertain. The germline V and J ends were trimmed by 3 bases and 7 bases, with 5 bases remaining between them. Germline CDR1 is MGHDK and CDR2 is SYGVNS. This CDR3 contains 11 residues. The CDR3 loop is CASSDRNTQYF. CDR3 nucleotides: TGTGCCAGCAGTGATAGGAATACGCAGTATTTT.

This clonotype was observed at least ten times. The rearrangement joins TRBV6-1 to TRBJ2-3; maybe TRBD2 (5 bases). V dropped 5 bases and J dropped 2 bases, with 14 bases sitting between them. In germline, CDR1 is MNHNS, CDR2 SASEGT. This CDR3 region has 15 residues. This CDR3 is CASSPGLGDTDTQYF. As DNA, the CDR3 is TGTGCCAGCAGTCCCGGACTCGGGGACACAGATACGCAGTATTTT.